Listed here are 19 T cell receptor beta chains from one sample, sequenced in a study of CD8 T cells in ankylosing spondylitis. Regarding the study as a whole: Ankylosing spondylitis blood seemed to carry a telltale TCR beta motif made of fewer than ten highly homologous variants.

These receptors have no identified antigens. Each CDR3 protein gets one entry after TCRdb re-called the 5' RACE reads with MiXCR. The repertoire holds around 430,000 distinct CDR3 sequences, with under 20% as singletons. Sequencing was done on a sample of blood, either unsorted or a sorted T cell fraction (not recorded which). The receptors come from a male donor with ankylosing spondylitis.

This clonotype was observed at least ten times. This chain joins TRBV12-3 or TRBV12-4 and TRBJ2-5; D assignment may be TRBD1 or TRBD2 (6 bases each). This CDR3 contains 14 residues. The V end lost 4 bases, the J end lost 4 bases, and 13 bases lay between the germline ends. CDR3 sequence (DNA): TGTGCCAGCAGTTCCTCGAGGGGGGTAGAGACCCAGTACTTC. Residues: CASSSSRGVETQYF.

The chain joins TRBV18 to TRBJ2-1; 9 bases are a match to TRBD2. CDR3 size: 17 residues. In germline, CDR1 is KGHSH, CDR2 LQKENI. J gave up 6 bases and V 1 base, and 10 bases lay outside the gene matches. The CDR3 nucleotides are TGTGCCAGCTCACCACGGGGTAGCGGGGGCCTTACCAATGAGCAGTTCTTC. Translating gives CASSPRGSGGLTNEQFF.

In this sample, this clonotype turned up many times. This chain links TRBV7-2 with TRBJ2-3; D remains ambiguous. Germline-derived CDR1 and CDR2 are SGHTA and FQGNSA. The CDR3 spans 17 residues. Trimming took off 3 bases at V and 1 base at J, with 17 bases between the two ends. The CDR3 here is CASSFRAARLGTDTQYF. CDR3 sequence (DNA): TGTGCCAGCAGCTTCCGGGCCGCTCGCTTGGGCACAGATACGCAGTATTTT.

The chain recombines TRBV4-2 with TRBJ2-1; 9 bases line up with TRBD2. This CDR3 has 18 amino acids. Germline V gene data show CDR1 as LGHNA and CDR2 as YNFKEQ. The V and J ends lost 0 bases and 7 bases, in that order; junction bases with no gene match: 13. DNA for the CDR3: TGTGCCAGCAGCCAAGATCAGTGGAGTAGCGGGAGAATTAATGAGCAGTTCTTC. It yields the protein CASSQDQWSSGRINEQFF.

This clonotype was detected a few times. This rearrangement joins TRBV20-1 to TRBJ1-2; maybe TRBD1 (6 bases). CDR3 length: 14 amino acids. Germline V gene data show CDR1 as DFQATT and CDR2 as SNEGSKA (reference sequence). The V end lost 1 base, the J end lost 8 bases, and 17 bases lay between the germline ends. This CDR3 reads CSARGGQGIGGYTF. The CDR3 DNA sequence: TGCAGTGCTAGAGGGGGACAAGGGATCGGAGGCTACACCTTC.

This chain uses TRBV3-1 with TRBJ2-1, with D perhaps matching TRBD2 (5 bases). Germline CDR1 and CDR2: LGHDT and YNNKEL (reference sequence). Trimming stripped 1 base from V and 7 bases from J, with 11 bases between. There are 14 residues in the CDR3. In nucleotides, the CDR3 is TGTGCCAGCAGCCAAGGAGGGCCGGGTAATGAGCAGTTCTTC. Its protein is CASSQGGPGNEQFF.

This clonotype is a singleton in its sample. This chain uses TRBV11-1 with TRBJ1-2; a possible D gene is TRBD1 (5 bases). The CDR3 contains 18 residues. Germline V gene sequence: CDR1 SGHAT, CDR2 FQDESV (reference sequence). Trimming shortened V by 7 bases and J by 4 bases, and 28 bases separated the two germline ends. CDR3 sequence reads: CASTQKLPGRRLSYGYTF. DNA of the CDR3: TGTGCCAGCACCCAAAAACTTCCGGGGCGGAGGCTTAGCTATGGCTACACCTTC.

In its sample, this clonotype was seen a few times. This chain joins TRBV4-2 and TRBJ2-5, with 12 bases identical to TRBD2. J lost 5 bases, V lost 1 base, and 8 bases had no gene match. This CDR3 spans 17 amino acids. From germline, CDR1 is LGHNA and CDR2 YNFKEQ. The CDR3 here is CASSQVASGRAQETQYF. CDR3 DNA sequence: TGTGCCAGCAGCCAAGTGGCTAGCGGGAGGGCGCAGGAGACCCAGTACTTC.

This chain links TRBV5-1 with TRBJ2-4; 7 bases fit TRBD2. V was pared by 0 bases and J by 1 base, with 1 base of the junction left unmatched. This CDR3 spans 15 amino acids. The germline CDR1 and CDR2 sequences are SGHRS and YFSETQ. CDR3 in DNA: TGCGCCAGCAGCTTGGGGGAGGGCGCCAAAAACATTCAGTACTTC. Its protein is CASSLGEGAKNIQYF.

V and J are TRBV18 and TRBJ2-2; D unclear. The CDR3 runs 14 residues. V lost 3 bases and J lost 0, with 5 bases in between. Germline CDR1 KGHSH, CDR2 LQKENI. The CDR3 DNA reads TGTGCCAGCTCACCTCCCTCGAACACCGGGGAGCTGTTTTTT. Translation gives CASSPPSNTGELFF.

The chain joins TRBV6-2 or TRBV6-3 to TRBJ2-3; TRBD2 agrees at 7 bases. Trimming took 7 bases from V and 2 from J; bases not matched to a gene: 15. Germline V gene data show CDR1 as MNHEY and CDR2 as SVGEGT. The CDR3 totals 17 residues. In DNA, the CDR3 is TGTGCCAGCAAGGAGGGGAATAGGGACTACTTCACAGATACGCAGTATTTT. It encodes CASKEGNRDYFTDTQYF.

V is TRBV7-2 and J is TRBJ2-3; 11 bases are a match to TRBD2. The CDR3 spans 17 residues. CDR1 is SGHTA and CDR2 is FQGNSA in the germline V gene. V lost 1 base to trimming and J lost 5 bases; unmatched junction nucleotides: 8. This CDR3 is CASSLVPSGGRGDTQYF. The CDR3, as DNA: TGTGCCAGCAGCTTAGTGCCTAGCGGGGGGCGCGGAGATACGCAGTATTTT.

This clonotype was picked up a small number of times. In DNA, the CDR3 is TGTGCCACCAGCGAACAGGGCACAGATACGCAGTATTTT. Translation: CATSEQGTDTQYF. The gene calls are TRBV24-1 and TRBJ2-3, with a possible D match to TRBD1 (5 bases). The germline V gene encodes CDR1 KGHDR and CDR2 SFDVKD. Trimming stripped 7 bases from V and 1 base from J, with 8 bases between. This CDR3 is 13 amino acids long.

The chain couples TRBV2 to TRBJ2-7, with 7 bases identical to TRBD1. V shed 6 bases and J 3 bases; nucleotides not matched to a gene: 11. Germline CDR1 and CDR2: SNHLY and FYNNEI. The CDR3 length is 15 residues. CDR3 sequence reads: CASRDNRGMNYEQYF. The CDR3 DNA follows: TGTGCCAGCAGAGATAACAGGGGAATGAACTACGAGCAGTACTTC.

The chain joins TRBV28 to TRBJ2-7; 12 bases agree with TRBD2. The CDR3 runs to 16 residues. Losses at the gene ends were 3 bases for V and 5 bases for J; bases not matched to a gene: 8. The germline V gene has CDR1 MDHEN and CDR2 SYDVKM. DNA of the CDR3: TGTGCCAGCAGTTTCCCCAGACTAGCGGGAGTCCACGAGCAGTACTTC. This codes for CASSFPRLAGVHEQYF.

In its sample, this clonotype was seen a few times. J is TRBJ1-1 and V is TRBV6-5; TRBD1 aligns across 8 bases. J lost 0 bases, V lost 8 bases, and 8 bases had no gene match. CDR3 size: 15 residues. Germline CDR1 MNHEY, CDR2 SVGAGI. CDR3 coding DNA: TGTGCCAGCGTTAAATCAGGGGGCCTGAACACTGAAGCTTTCTTT. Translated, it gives CASVKSGGLNTEAFF.

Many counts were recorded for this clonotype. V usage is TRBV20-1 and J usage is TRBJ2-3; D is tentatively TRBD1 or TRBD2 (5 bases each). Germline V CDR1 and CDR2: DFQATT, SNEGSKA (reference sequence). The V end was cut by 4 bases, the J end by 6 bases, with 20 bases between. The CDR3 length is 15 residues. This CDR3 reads CSATLGGILTDTQYF. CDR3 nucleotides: TGCAGTGCTACCCTTGGGGGTATATTGACGGATACGCAGTATTTT.

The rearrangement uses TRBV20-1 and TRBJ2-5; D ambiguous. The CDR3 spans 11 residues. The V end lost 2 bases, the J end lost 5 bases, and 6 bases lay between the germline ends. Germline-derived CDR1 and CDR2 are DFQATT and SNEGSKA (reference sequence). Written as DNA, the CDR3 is TGCAGTGCTAGATACACTGAGACCCAGTACTTC. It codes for CSARYTETQYF.

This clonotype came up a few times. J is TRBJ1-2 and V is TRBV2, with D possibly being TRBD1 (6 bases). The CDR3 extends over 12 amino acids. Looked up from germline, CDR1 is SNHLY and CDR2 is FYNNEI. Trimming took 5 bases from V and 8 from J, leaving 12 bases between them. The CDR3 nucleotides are TGTGCCAGCAGTATACAGGGATACGGCTACACCTTC. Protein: CASSIQGYGYTF.